Sequencing of this T cell receptor beta chain was carried out in a study of cytomegalovirus exposure and HLA in healthy donors. General study points: Researchers reported in a later analysis that a missense DCLRE1C variant was tied to TCR beta V- and J-gene trimming.

Amplification used 60 Vbeta primers and 13 Jbeta primers. Data came from immunoSEQ multiplex PCR; TCRdb stores just in-frame clones and leaves some out. The top ten hold around 14% of the sample, which has approximately 100,000 clones, around 74% seen once. As concerns this clone: Its target is not known.

This CDR3 is 13 amino acids long. Germline V gives CDR1 SEHNR, CDR2 FQNEAQ (reference sequence). V lost 7 bases to trimming and J lost 1 base; unmatched junction nucleotides: 1. The chain employs TRBV7-9 and TRBJ1-1, with 9 positions matching TRBD1. The receptor's source is a male donor in good health and CMV-seropositive. Sequenced sample: PBMCs. CDR3 residues: CASNRGPNTEAFF. The DNA for the CDR3 is TGTGCCAGCAACAGGGGGCCGAACACTGAAGCTTTCTTT.